This T cell receptor (beta chain) was profiled in a study of shared clonotypes between healthy human individuals. Germline V gives CDR1 GTSNPN, CDR2 SVGIG (reference sequence). Trimming removed 3 bases from V and 7 bases from J, with 6 bases in between. This CDR3 is built from 11 residues. Some clones are missing from TCRdb's copy, which holds only in-frame ones; the method was immunoSEQ multiplex PCR. The profile covers millions of clones, with roughly 93% appearing a single time and under 0.45% taken by the ten largest. The sequencing sample was made of naive CD4+ T cells from PBMCs. Specified subset: CD45RA+ positively selected. The TCR sequence derives from a man younger than 35 in good health. Some clones in this sample may be carry-over from other donors' samples. The genes are TRBV30 and TRBJ2-2; D is unresolved. The chain's CDR3 is CAWRDGGELFF. The DNA of the CDR3 is TGTGCCTGGAGGGATGGCGGGGAGCTGTTTTTT.